The 9 T cell receptor beta chains in this list originate from one sample, sequenced in a study of response to subunit inactivated influenza vaccine. TCRdb called the RT-PCR reads again in MiXCR, with one record for every CDR3 protein. The sample consists of under 550,000 distinct CDR3 sequences, less than 7.5% of them appearing once. This specimen was PBMCs from blood, taken roughly 24 months after vaccination. The receptor source for this set is a man between 45 and 75 years old who received an inactivated influenza vaccine.

This clonotype was detected a few times. The gene calls are TRBV20-1 and TRBJ2-5; the D is unclear. Trimming removed 1 base at V and 5 bases at J, with 11 bases between. The CDR3 is made up of 13 amino acids. Per germline, CDR1 DFQATT and CDR2 SNEGSKA (reference sequence). The CDR3 here is CSARGEGIETQYF. For the CDR3, the DNA is TGCAGTGCTAGAGGGGAAGGGATTGAGACCCAGTACTTC.

This clonotype was seen many times. The chain has TRBV29-1 and TRBJ2-1; 9 bases map to TRBD2. The CDR3 extends over 14 amino acids. CDR1 is SQVTM, CDR2 ANQGSEA, per germline. J gave up 6 bases and V 3 bases, and 6 bases lay outside the gene matches. The CDR3 here is CSVDLAGAGNEQFF. The DNA for the CDR3 is TGCAGCGTTGATTTAGCGGGAGCGGGCAATGAGCAGTTCTTC.

This clonotype was recorded a few times. This rearrangement joins TRBV6-2 or TRBV6-3 to TRBJ2-3; D not resolved. Trimming removed 8 bases at V and 2 bases at J, with 17 bases between. The germline CDR1 and CDR2 sequences are MNHEY and SVGEGT. The CDR3 sequence is 15 residues long. The CDR3 DNA follows: TGTGCCAGCGCTTGGTTTGGCGGCAACACAGATACGCAGTATTTT. Translation: CASAWFGGNTDTQYF.

The chain has TRBV5-1 and TRBJ2-5; D perhaps matches TRBD1 (6 bases). V was trimmed by 7 bases and J by 1 base, leaving 17 bases between them. The CDR3 contains 15 residues. CDR1 is SGHRS and CDR2 is YFSETQ in the germline V gene. The CDR3 sequence: CASRLSTTGQETQYF. CDR3 coding DNA: TGCGCCAGCCGCCTCTCGACGACAGGCCAAGAGACCCAGTACTTC. The full variable domain, with the rest looked up from reference TRBV5-1 and TRBJ2-5, is KAGVTQTPRYLIKTRGQQVTLSCSPISGHRSVSWYQQTPGQGLQFLFEYFSETQRNKGNFPGRFSGRQFSNSRSEMNVSTLELGDSALYLCASRLSTTGQETQYFGPGTRLLVL.

This clonotype was counted ten times or more. The chain uses TRBV4-1 and TRBJ2-7; D is uncertain. Germline-derived CDR1 and CDR2 are MGHRA and YSYEKL. The CDR3 has 15 amino acids. Trimming took off 1 base at V and 1 base at J, with 11 bases between the two ends. CDR3 sequence (DNA): TGCGCCAGCAGCCAAGGCTCGGACCCTTCCTACGAGCAGTACTTC. Amino acids: CASSQGSDPSYEQYF.

This clonotype was recorded many times. This sequence joins TRBV2 and TRBJ2-2, with D tentatively TRBD1 (5 bases). This CDR3 spans 14 amino acids. Germline V gene data show CDR1 as SNHLY and CDR2 as FYNNEI. Trimming took off 9 bases at V and 1 base at J, with 12 bases between the two ends. CDR3 nucleotide sequence: TGTGCCAGGGCCCTGACAGAGAACACCGGGGAGCTGTTTTTT. Encoded protein: CARALTENTGELFF.

This clonotype showed up many times. The chain is built from TRBV20-1 and TRBJ1-1; a weak D match, TRBD1 (6 bases). The germline V gene has CDR1 DFQATT and CDR2 SNEGSKA (reference sequence). V gave up 0 bases and J gave up 2 bases, with 10 bases separating them. The CDR3 spans 14 residues. CDR3 in DNA: TGCAGTGCTAGAGATGCCAGGGGAAACACTGAAGCTTTCTTT. This sequence encodes CSARDARGNTEAFF.

This clonotype was counted a few times. The DNA is left out, because the CDR3 cannot be placed on it with certainty; the CDR3 is given as TCRdb lists it. V usage is TRBV7-9 and J usage is TRBJ1-5; the D call in the table, TRBD1, was not verified against the DNA. The CDR3 spans 16 residues, counting both ends. The V gene's germline CDR1 is SEHNR and CDR2 FQNEAQ (reference sequence). CDR3 residues: CASSSSGGPSNQPQHF.

This clonotype was counted only a few times. The chain recombines TRBV11-2 with TRBJ2-3, with 9 nucleotides matching TRBD2. The CDR3 totals 15 residues. CDR1 and CDR2 from the germline V gene are SGHAT and FQNNGV. V was pared by 3 bases and J by 5 bases, with 6 bases of the junction left unmatched. The CDR3 region has the DNA TGTGCCAGCAGCTTCCTAGCGGGGAGGGGAGATACGCAGTATTTT. Protein: CASSFLAGRGDTQYF.